This T cell receptor beta chain derives from a study of cytomegalovirus exposure and HLA in healthy donors. To note about this clone: Antigen specificity is unknown.

The CDR3 contains 17 residues. The germline CDR1 and CDR2 sequences are SNHLY and FYNNEI. The ends were cut back, 8 bases at V and 7 bases at J, with 29 bases in the middle. Overall study results and limits: The study designated 150 to 200 TCR beta chains cytomegalovirus-associated. A later examination showed that TCR association rates differed by HLA locus, with DRB1 most and HLA-C fewest. An analysis that came later showed most CMV-associated TCR beta chains appearing HLA-restricted.

In nominal health when sampled, donors likely had unrecorded immune exposures nonetheless. The PCR contained 60 Vbeta and 13 Jbeta primers. The repertoire was sequenced with immunoSEQ multiplex PCR; TCRdb's copy has only in-frame clones and lacks some. The table has fewer than 130,000 clones, 60% to 85% seen once. Sequencing used PBMCs. The chain joins TRBV2 to TRBJ1-1; a weak D match, TRBD1 (5 bases). The TCR was taken from a female donor in good health and CMV-seropositive. CDR3 sequence reads: CASVNGRTGTRIGEAFF. The CDR3 DNA reads as TGTGCCAGCGTTAACGGCCGGACCGGGACTAGGATTGGTGAAGCTTTCTTT.